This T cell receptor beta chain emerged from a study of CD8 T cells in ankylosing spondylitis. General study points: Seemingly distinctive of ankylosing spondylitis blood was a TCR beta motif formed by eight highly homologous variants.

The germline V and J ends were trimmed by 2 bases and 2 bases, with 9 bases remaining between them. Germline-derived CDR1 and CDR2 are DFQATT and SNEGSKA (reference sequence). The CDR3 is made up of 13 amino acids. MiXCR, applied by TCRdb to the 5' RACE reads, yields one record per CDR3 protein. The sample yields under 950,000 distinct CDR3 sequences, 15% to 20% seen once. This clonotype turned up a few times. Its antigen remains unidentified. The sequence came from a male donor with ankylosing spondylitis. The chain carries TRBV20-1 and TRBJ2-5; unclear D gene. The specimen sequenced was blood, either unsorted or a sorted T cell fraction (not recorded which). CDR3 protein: CSARRRLQETQYF. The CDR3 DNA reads TGCAGTGCTAGAAGGCGGCTGCAAGAGACCCAGTACTTC.